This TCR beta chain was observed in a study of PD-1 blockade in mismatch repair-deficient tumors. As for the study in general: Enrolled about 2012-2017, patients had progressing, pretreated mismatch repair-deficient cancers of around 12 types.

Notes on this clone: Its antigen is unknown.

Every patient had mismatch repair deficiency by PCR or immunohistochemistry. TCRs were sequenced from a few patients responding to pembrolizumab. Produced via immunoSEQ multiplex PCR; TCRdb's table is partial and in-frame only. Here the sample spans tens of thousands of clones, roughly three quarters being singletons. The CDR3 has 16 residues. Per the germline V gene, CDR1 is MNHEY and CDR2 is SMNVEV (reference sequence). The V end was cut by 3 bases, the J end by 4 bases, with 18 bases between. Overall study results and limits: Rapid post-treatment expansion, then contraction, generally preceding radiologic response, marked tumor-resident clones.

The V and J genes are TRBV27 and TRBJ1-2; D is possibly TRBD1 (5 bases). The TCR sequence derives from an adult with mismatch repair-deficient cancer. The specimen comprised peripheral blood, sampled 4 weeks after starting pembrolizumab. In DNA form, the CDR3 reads TGTGCCAGCAGTTTGGGGCGGGGGTCTGACGGCTATGGCTACACCTTC. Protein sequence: CASSLGRGSDGYGYTF.